This is a list of T cell receptor beta chains from one sample in a study of cytomegalovirus exposure and HLA in healthy donors. Here immunoSEQ multiplex PCR was the method, and the copy in TCRdb shows in-frame clones only, minus some. This table holds 150,000 to 190,000 clones, around 72% found once. The source material was PBMCs. These receptors were taken from a man younger than 30 in good health and CMV-seronegative. Each CDR3 is given with its conserved first and last residue. Fields, in order: CDR3 length, clone size, D gene, V gene, J gene, CDR3 protein, CDR3 DNA. D genes are given only for firm matches. Some rows mark clone size as missing; the rest say once, few, many or name a class of expanded clone.

16	.	.	TRBV18	TRBJ2-7	CASSPGAGDTTYEQYF	TGTGCCAGCTCACCAGGGGCCGGGGACACCACCTACGAGCAGTACTTC
14	.	TRBD1	TRBV28	TRBJ2-5	CASSLQGAEETQYF	TGTGCCAGCAGTTTACAGGGGGCGGAAGAGACCCAGTACTTC
11	.	.	TRBV6-1	TRBJ2-7	CASGGGREQYF	TGTGCCAGCGGGGGTGGGAGGGAGCAGTACTTC
15	.	.	TRBV5-1	TRBJ2-7	CASSLNIIYSYEQYF	TGCGCCAGCAGCTTGAACATAATATATTCCTACGAGCAGTACTTC
17	once	TRBD2	TRBV10-3	TRBJ2-3	CAISEFLAGWGTDTQYF	TGTGCCATCAGTGAGTTTTTAGCGGGTTGGGGCACAGATACGCAGTATTTT
15	.	TRBD1	TRBV7-9	TRBJ2-7	CASSWRGQGGNEQYF	TGTGCCAGCAGCTGGAGGGGACAGGGGGGTAACGAGCAGTACTTC
14	once	TRBD2	TRBV9	TRBJ2-7	CASSVAREGHEQYF	TGTGCCAGCAGCGTAGCGAGGGAGGGCCACGAGCAGTACTTC
15	.	TRBD1	TRBV5-1	TRBJ1-5	CASSPTGGEYQPQHF	TGCGCCAGCAGCCCCACAGGGGGCGAGTATCAGCCCCAGCATTTT
16	.	.	TRBV6-5	TRBJ2-7	CASSYKVGAHRDEQYF	TGTGCCAGCAGTTACAAAGTGGGGGCCCATAGGGACGAGCAGTACTTC
15	few	TRBD1	TRBV19	TRBJ2-7	CASSTSRTGNHEQYF	TGTGCCAGTAGTACCTCCCGGACAGGGAACCACGAGCAGTACTTC
16	few	TRBD2	TRBV7-9	TRBJ2-2	CSSSLVLAGVTGELFF	TGTTCCAGCAGCTTAGTGCTAGCGGGAGTCACCGGGGAGCTGTTTTTT
14	.	.	TRBV6-6	TRBJ2-7	CASSSGTRPYEQYF	TGTGCCAGCAGCTCCGGGACAAGGCCCTACGAGCAGTACTTC
14	.	.	TRBV7-9	TRBJ1-5	CAGERGRDNQPQHF	TGTGCCGGAGAGAGAGGCAGGGACAATCAGCCCCAGCATTTT
15	.	.	TRBV5-1	TRBJ2-1	CASSSLSGPPGEQFF	TGCGCCAGCAGCTCTCTAAGTGGGCCGCCGGGAGAGCAGTTCTTC
16	.	TRBD2	TRBV4-2	TRBJ2-7	CASSQDHSGNRYEQYF	TGTGCCAGCAGCCAAGATCACAGCGGGAATCGGTACGAGCAGTACTTC
13	few	.	TRBV11-2	TRBJ2-6	CASSFFGANVLTF	TGTGCCAGCAGCTTCTTTGGGGCCAACGTCCTGACTTTC
15	.	TRBD1	TRBV19	TRBJ2-1	CASSKEGAVYNEQFF	TGTGCCAGTAGTAAAGAGGGGGCAGTCTACAATGAGCAGTTCTTC
13	.	TRBD2	TRBV30	TRBJ2-1	CAWSKDGGLNQFF	TGTGCCTGGAGTAAGGATGGGGGACTAAACCAGTTCTTC
14	.	.	TRBV28	TRBJ1-2	CASSLGGQLNGYTF	TGTGCCAGCAGTTTAGGGGGCCAACTGAATGGCTACACCTTC
17	.	TRBD1	TRBV25-1	TRBJ1-5	CASSDRGTGTGTQPQHF	TGTGCCAGCAGTGATCGAGGGACCGGGACAGGGACTCAGCCCCAGCATTTT
17	.	.	TRBV12-5	TRBJ2-5	CASGLARDSLGQETQYF	TGTGCTAGTGGTTTGGCCCGGGACTCCCTGGGGCAGGAGACCCAGTACTTC
14	.	.	TRBV5-6	TRBJ1-4	CASSLGATNEKLFF	TGTGCCAGCAGCTTGGGCGCAACTAATGAAAAACTGTTTTTT
12	.	.	TRBV30	TRBJ1-2	CAWSPELNGYTF	TGTGCCTGGTCACCGGAGCTCAATGGCTACACCTTC
16	.	TRBD2	TRBV5-4	TRBJ2-3	CASSLGAGGLTDTQYF	TGTGCCAGCAGCTTGGGTGCGGGAGGACTCACAGATACGCAGTATTTT
15	.	TRBD2	TRBV7-9	TRBJ2-7	CASSYTGLAGYEQYF	TGTGCCAGCAGCTACACGGGACTAGCGGGCTACGAGCAGTACTTC
13	.	.	TRBV27	TRBJ2-7	CASREIGGYEQYF	TGTGCCAGCAGAGAAATAGGGGGCTACGAGCAGTACTTC
18	.	.	TRBV4-1	TRBJ1-5	CASSLTYAGVMSNQPQHF	TGCGCCAGCAGCCTTACCTACGCAGGGGTTATGAGCAATCAGCCCCAGCATTTT
13	.	.	TRBV7-2	TRBJ1-1	CAAVGQPNTEAFF	TGTGCAGCCGTTGGACAACCGAACACTGAAGCTTTCTTT
14	.	.	TRBV9	TRBJ2-2	CASSVGRVPGELFF	TGTGCCAGCAGCGTAGGGAGGGTACCCGGGGAGCTGTTTTTT
13	.	TRBD1	TRBV6-5	TRBJ1-1	CASSDRGHTEAFF	TGTGCCAGTTCGGACAGGGGACACACTGAAGCTTTCTTT
17	.	TRBD1	TRBV7-9	TRBJ2-1	CASSPATGRNRRNEQFF	TGTGCCAGCAGCCCAGCGACAGGGCGAAATCGAAGAAATGAGCAGTTCTTC
14	few	TRBD1	TRBV9	TRBJ1-6	CASSAQGENSPLHF	TGTGCCAGCAGCGCCCAGGGGGAGAATTCACCCCTCCACTTT
16	.	TRBD1	TRBV7-2	TRBJ1-4	CASSLNSGQGDEKLFF	TGTGCCAGCAGCTTAAATTCGGGACAGGGAGACGAAAAACTGTTTTTT
16	.	TRBD1	TRBV19	TRBJ2-3	CASSIRGTGSADTQYF	TGTGCCAGTAGTATAAGGGGGACAGGGAGCGCAGATACGCAGTATTTT
14	.	TRBD1	TRBV7-9	TRBJ1-1	CASSFAGGYREAFF	TGTGCCAGCAGCTTTGCAGGGGGGTATCGGGAAGCTTTCTTT
14	.	.	TRBV7-9	TRBJ2-1	CASSFPPEVRRQFF	TGTGCCAGCAGCTTCCCCCCAGAGGTCCGTAGGCAGTTCTTC
16	.	.	TRBV7-2	TRBJ2-4	CASSLGSRATKNIQYF	TGTGCCAGCAGCTTAGGGTCGAGGGCTACCAAAAACATTCAGTACTTC
11	once	.	TRBV30	TRBJ1-1	CACATVAEAFF	TGTGCCTGCGCAACGGTCGCTGAAGCTTTCTTT
15	.	TRBD2	TRBV25-1	TRBJ2-3	CASSGLAGGGDTQYF	TGTGCCAGCAGTGGCTTAGCGGGAGGGGGAGATACGCAGTATTTT
17	.	.	TRBV9	TRBJ1-3	CASSVDPGGFSGNTIYF	TGTGCCAGCAGCGTCGACCCTGGAGGGTTTTCTGGAAACACCATATATTTT
13	.	.	TRBV5-1	TRBJ2-7	CASSSRGVNEQYF	TGCGCCAGCAGCTCCAGGGGCGTCAACGAGCAGTACTTC
13	.	.	TRBV5-1	TRBJ1-2	CASSFDGQNGYTF	TGCGCCAGCAGCTTTGATGGCCAAAATGGCTACACCTTC
18	.	TRBD1	TRBV19	TRBJ2-3	CASSTELFGTGLPDTQYF	TGTGCCAGTAGCACGGAATTATTCGGGACAGGGTTACCAGATACGCAGTATTTT
15	.	.	TRBV5-1	TRBJ1-1	CASSSDRYVNTEAFF	TGCGCCAGCAGCTCAGACAGGTATGTGAACACTGAAGCTTTCTTT
13	once	.	TRBV18	TRBJ2-4	CASSPRGGNIQYF	TGTGCCAGCTCACCAAGGGGTGGAAACATTCAGTACTTC
19	.	TRBD2	TRBV14	TRBJ2-6	CASSQGRGLAGSGANVLTF	TGTGCCAGCAGCCAAGGGAGAGGGCTAGCGGGCTCTGGGGCCAACGTCCTGACTTTC
12	.	.	TRBV5-6	TRBJ2-7	CASSGGQYEQYF	TGTGCCAGCAGCGGTGGACAGTACGAGCAGTACTTC
14	.	.	TRBV2	TRBJ1-5	CASSAGLAGRPQHF	TGTGCCAGCAGTGCGGGACTCGCGGGGCGGCCCCAGCATTTT
14	few	.	TRBV4-1	TRBJ2-7	CASSQDWATYEQYF	TGCGCCAGCAGCCAAGACTGGGCGACCTACGAGCAGTACTTC
16	few	TRBD2	TRBV14	TRBJ2-7	CASSQETSGRAYEQYF	TGTGCCAGCAGCCAAGAGACTAGCGGGAGGGCCTACGAGCAGTACTTC
13	.	.	TRBV19	TRBJ1-1	CASRDGGGTEAFF	TGTGCCAGTAGGGACGGTGGGGGGACTGAAGCTTTCTTT
15	.	.	TRBV13	TRBJ2-1	CASSPGLDPYNEQFF	TGTGCCAGCAGTCCCGGACTGGATCCTTACAATGAGCAGTTCTTC
16	.	TRBD2	TRBV11-2	TRBJ2-1	CASSPTYSGRQGEQFF	TGTGCCAGCAGCCCGACGTATAGCGGGAGGCAGGGTGAGCAGTTCTTC
15	.	TRBD1	TRBV27	TRBJ2-7	CASSPTGGPTYEQYF	TGTGCCAGCAGCCCTACAGGGGGTCCGACCTACGAGCAGTACTTC
17	.	.	TRBV14	TRBJ1-3	CASSHHRWGSSGNTIYF	TGTGCCAGCAGCCATCACAGGTGGGGCTCCTCTGGAAACACCATATATTTT
15	few	.	TRBV6-1	TRBJ2-2	CASSREGHGGGELFF	TGTGCCAGCAGCCGGGAAGGGCATGGCGGGGGGGAGCTGTTTTTT
20	.	TRBD2	TRBV4-3	TRBJ2-1	CASSQDPASGTPLSYNEQFF	TGCGCCAGCAGCCAAGACCCCGCTAGCGGGACGCCACTCTCCTACAATGAGCAGTTCTTC
12	.	TRBD2	TRBV29-1	TRBJ2-4	CSVQRDRGIQYF	TGCAGCGTTCAGCGGGACCGTGGCATTCAGTACTTC
18	.	.	TRBV23-1	TRBJ1-4	CASSQSSEGRATNEKLFF	TGCGCCAGCAGTCAATCGTCGGAGGGGCGGGCAACTAATGAAAAACTGTTTTTT